This entry describes one TCR beta chain. The antigen it binds to is not known. No quality values exist for individual bases; no much larger clone is one base distant. The immunoSEQ Assay, a bias-controlled multiplex PCR, was used to amplify TCRbeta CDR3 regions from genomic DNA. On the study's bioinformatics: Within the assay, amplification of reference gene primers was used to estimate how many nucleated cells each sample contained. To quantify the absolute abundance of each unique TCRbeta CDR3 rearrangement, sequence reads were collapsed and filtered. For each sample, productive Simpson clonality was calculated as the square root of Simpson's diversity index over productive rearrangements. Held by TCRdb, this immuneACCESS table contains in-frame sequences only and omits some clones. Under half of the omission traces to an unresolved V gene where checked; the cause of the rest is unknown. The V and J calls and clone size come from that table; D and trimming were worked out from the DNA. The sample includes about 68,000 clones, with about 83% observed a single time. Of the sample, about 24% is held by the ten largest clones.

These data belong to a study of blood T cell repertoires in COVID-19 (dated by TCRdb to 2018 to 2021). About the investigation overall: Collaborator samples came from the United States, Italy and Spain and covered acute and convalescent phases of COVID-19. The repertoires were released in a freely available public database intended as a resource for research on the immune response to SARS-CoV-2. The prospective study material was composed of cDNA or gDNA derived from T cells, B-cell-depleted T cells, or PBMCs. Deeply sampled blood TCRbeta repertoires from subjects exposed to, actively infected with, or recovered from COVID-19 were included in the dataset. The samples were drawn from two sources: the first 160 participants of the ongoing ImmuneRACE study, and approximately 1,300 subjects contributed by 6 global collaborators. The sample metadata nearly always contained a de-identified subject ID, COVID-19 status, age in years and sex. Where available, HLA class I and class II types were taken from metadata supplied by the sample provider and were not determined by assay-based typing. Here is what the overall study found, with its caveats: How much clinical and demographic metadata was included differed by source and by participant, and the metadata was provided uncurated.

Reading the germline V gene gives CDR1 SGHRS and CDR2 YFSETQ. V has 4 bases trimmed and J has 6 bases trimmed; junction bases matching no gene number 6. Taken from cysteine to phenylalanine, the CDR3 has 16 residues. Solely the CDR3 DNA is kept, with 48 bases framed from the first base. The collaborating institutions used their own protocols to collect whole blood in K2EDTA tubes. For TCRbeta analysis, collaborator samples were shipped as frozen whole blood, as isolated PBMCs, or as DNA extracted from either sample type. The V and J genes are TRBV5-1 and TRBJ2-3, with 15 bases in between that match TRBD2. Source material: peripheral blood. The source of this sequence is a human donor in a cohort sampled during active COVID-19. The sequence in DNA is TGCGCCAGCAGCCCGGGACTAGCGGGGGGCGGGGATACGCAGTATTTT. Its translation reads: CASSPGLAGGGDTQYF.